This T cell receptor beta chain was obtained from a study of blood T cell repertoires in COVID-19. Turning to the study itself: Nucleic acid was either cDNA or gDNA, and it came from T cells, B-cell-depleted T cells, or PBMCs.

In the study's own analysis: Amplifying reference gene primers gave estimates of nucleated cell counts. Sequencing used immunoSEQ multiplex PCR; TCRdb keeps in-frame clones, though not all of them. That table supplies the V and J calls and clone size; D and trimming were determined from the DNA. The data hold approximately 260,000 clones, with 75% to 90% observed a single time. This clone was recorded a few times. The sample was peripheral blood. This TCR was recovered from a man in his 60s who had recovered from COVID-19.

The CDR3 DNA follows: TGTGCCTGGAACCCGGGACAGTCGACCAATCAGCCCCAGCATTTT. Translation: CAWNPGQSTNQPQHF. This chain connects TRBV30 to TRBJ1-5; 7 bases map to TRBD1. Trimming cost V 4 bases and J 3 bases; bases outside gene matches: 9. Per germline, CDR1 GTSNPN and CDR2 SVGIG (reference sequence). The CDR3 totals 15 residues.